This TCR beta chain was captured by sequencing in a study of OX40 agonist ivuxolimab in advanced cancers. General study results and limits: CD8+ T cells averaged more expanded clones than CD4+.

Assay: immunoSEQ multiplex PCR; the TCRdb copy retains only in-frame clones and omits some. Among about 130,000 clones listed, about 90% were seen once. This clone was picked up one time. Its specificity is unknown. This specimen consisted of CD4+ or CD8+ T cells sorted from blood, obtained in a trial of the OX40 agonist ivuxolimab. The origin of this receptor is an adult with an advanced solid tumor such as melanoma, head and neck, liver or kidney cancer.

Here the CDR3 reads CASSLDYGEPGDYEQYF. The CDR3 DNA reads as TGTGCCAGCAGCTTAGATTACGGGGAGCCCGGAGACTACGAGCAGTACTTC. This chain connects TRBV11-2 to TRBJ2-5; D is perhaps TRBD2 (5 bases). TRBJ2-7 explains the end of the DNA better; the J call may be wrong. The germline gives CDR1 SGHAT, CDR2 FQNNGV. The CDR3 loop spans 17 amino acids.